Listed here are 3 T cell receptor beta chains from one sample, sequenced in a study of T cells in Graves' hyperthyroidism and ophthalmopathy. It was RNA transcripts that yielded the amplified TCR beta CDR3 regions. Carried out on the TCR CDR3, a first-round RT-PCR used the HTBI primer set. TCRdb used MiXCR to reprocess the multiplex PCR reads, holding one entry per CDR3 protein. The sample holds about 760,000 distinct CDR3 sequences, roughly 32% seen once. Source material: blood. All receptors come from a woman in her 40s with Graves' hyperthyroidism.

Only a few counts were recorded for this clonotype. The rearrangement uses TRBV6-6 and TRBJ1-5; D might be TRBD1 (5 bases). Trimming stripped 8 bases from V and 0 bases from J, with 17 bases between. The CDR3 has 16 residues. Germline CDR1 reads MNHNY; CDR2 reads SVGAGI (reference sequence). CDR3 protein: CASLPGTAYSNQPQHF. In DNA, the CDR3 is TGTGCCAGCCTACCTGGGACCGCTTATAGCAATCAGCCCCAGCATTTT.

This clonotype was seen many times. The chain uses TRBV25-1 and TRBJ2-6; a weak D match, TRBD1 (6 bases). Trimming pared 3 bases from V and 3 bases from J, leaving 12 bases between. There are 16 residues in the CDR3. CDR1 MGHDK and CDR2 SYGVNS come from the germline V gene. CDR3: CASSEPRGGGANVLTF. Here the CDR3 DNA reads TGTGCCAGCAGTGAGCCCAGGGGTGGTGGGGCCAACGTCCTGACTTTC.

For this clonotype: One junction end disagrees with the germline gene, perhaps due to a read error. CDR3 loop: CASSPGQYYMNTEAFF. For the CDR3, the DNA is TGTGCCAGCAGTCCTGGACAGTATTACATGAACACTGAAGCTTTCTTT. The chain joins TRBV10-2 to TRBJ1-1; tentative D call: TRBD1 (6 bases). The CDR3 runs 16 residues. CDR1 and CDR2 (germline): WSHSY, SAAADI.